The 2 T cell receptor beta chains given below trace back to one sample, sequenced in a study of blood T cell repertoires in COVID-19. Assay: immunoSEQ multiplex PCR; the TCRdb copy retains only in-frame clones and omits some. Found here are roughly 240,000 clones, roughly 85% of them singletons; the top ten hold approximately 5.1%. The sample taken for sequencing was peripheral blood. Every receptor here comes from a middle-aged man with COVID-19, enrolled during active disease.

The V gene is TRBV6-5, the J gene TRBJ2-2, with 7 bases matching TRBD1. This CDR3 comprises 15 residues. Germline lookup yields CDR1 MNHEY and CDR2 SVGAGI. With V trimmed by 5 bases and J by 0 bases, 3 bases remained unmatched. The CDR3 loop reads CASSPGQSNTGELFF. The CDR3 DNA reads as TGTGCCAGCAGTCCGGGACAGTCGAACACCGGGGAGCTGTTTTTT.

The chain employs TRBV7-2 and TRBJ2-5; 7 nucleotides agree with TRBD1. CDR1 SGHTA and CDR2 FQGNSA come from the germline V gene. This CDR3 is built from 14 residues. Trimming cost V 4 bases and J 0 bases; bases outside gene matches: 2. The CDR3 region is CASSSRGYQETQYF. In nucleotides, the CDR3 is TGTGCCAGCAGCTCCAGGGGGTACCAAGAGACCCAGTACTTC.